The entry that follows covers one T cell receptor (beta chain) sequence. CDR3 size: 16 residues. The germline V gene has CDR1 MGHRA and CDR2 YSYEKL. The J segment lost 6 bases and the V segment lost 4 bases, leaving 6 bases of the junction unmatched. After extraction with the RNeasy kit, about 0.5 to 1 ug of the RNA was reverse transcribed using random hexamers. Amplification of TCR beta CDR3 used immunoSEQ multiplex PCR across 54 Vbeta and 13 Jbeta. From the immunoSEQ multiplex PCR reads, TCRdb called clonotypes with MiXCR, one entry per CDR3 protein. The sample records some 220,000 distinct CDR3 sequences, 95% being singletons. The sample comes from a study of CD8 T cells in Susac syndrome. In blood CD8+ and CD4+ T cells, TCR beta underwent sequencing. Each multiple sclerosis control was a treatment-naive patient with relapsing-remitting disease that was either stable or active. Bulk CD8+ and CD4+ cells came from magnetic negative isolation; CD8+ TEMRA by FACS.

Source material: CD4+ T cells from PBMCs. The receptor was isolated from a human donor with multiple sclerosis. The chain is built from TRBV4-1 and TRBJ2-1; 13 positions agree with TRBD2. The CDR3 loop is CASSLETSGRFNEQFF. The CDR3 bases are TGCGCCAGCAGCCTAGAGACTAGCGGGAGGTTCAATGAGCAGTTCTTC.